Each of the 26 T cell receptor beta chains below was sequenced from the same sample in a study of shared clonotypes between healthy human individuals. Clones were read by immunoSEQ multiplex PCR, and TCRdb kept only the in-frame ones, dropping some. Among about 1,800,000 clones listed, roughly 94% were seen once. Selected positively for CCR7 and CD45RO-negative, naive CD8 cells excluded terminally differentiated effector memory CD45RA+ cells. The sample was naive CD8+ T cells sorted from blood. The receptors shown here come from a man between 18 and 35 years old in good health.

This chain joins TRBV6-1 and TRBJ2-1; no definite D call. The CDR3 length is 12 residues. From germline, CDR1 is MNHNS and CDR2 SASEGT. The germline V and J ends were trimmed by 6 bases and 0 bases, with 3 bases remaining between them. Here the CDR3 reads CASRSSYNEQFF. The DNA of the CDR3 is TGTGCCAGCAGGAGCTCCTACAATGAGCAGTTCTTC.

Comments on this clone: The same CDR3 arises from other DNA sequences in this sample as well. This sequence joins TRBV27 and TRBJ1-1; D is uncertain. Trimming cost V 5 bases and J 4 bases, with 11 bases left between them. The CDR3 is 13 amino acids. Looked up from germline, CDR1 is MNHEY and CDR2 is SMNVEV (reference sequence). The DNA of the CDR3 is TGTGCCAGCAGTCTGGGATCTAGCACTGAAGCTTTCTTT. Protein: CASSLGSSTEAFF.

Written as DNA, the CDR3 is TGTGCCAGCAGTTTGCTGACAGGGCCCAATCAGCCCCAGCATTTT. It encodes CASSLLTGPNQPQHF. The chain carries TRBV28 and TRBJ1-5; 7 bases match TRBD1. The V and J ends lost 3 bases and 3 bases, in that order; junction bases with no gene match: 5. The CDR3 length is 15 residues. Germline CDR1 MDHEN, CDR2 SYDVKM.

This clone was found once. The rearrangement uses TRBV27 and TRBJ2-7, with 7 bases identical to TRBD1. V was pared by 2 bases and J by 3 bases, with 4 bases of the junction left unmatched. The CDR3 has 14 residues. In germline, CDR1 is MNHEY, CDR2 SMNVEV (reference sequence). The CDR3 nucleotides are TGTGCCAGCAGTTTAGCTGGGACAGACTACGAGCAGTACTTC. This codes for CASSLAGTDYEQYF.

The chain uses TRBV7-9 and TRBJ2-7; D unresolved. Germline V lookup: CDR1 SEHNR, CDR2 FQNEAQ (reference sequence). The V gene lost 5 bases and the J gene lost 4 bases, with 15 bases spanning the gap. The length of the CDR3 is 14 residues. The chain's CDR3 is CASSVGELPYEQYF. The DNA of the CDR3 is TGTGCCAGCAGCGTAGGAGAACTTCCTTACGAGCAGTACTTC.

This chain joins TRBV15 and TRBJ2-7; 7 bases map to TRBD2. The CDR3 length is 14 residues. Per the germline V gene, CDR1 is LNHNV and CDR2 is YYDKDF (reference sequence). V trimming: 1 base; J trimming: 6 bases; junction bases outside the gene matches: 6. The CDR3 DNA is TGTGCCACCAGCAGAGCGCTGGGGGGGAGCGAGCAGTACTTC. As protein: CATSRALGGSEQYF. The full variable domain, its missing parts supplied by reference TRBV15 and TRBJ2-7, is DAMVIQNPRYQVTQFGKPVTLSCSQTLNHNVMYWYQQKSSQAPKLLFHYYDKDFNNEADTPDNFQSRRPNTSFCFLDIRSPGLGDTAMYLCATSRALGGSEQYFGPGTRLTVT.

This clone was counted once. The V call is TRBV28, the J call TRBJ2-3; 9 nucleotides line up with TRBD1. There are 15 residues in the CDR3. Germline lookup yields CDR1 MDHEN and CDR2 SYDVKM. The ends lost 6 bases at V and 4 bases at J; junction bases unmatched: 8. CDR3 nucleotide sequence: TGTGCCAGCAGCTGGACAGGGGAGAGACCAGATACGCAGTATTTT. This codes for CASSWTGERPDTQYF.

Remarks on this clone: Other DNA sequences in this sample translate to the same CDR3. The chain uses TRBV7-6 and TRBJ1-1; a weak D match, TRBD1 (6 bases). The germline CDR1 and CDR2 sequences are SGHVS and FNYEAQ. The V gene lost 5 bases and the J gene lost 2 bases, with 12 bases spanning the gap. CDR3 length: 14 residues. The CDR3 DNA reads TGTGCCAGCAGCCTGACAGGACCTAACACTGAAGCTTTCTTT. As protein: CASSLTGPNTEAFF.

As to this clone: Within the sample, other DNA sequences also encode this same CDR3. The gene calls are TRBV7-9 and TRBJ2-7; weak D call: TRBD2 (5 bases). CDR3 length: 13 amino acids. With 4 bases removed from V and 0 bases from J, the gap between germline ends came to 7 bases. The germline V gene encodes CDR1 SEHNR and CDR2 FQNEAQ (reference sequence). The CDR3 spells CASSSGISYEQYF. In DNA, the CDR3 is TGTGCCAGCAGCTCGGGGATCTCCTACGAGCAGTACTTC.

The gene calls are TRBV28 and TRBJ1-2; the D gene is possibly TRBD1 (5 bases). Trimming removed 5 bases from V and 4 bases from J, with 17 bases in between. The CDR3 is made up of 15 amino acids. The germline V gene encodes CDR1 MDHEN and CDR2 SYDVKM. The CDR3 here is CASSPVGLGVYGYTF. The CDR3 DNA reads TGTGCCAGCAGTCCCGTAGGGTTGGGGGTCTATGGCTACACCTTC.

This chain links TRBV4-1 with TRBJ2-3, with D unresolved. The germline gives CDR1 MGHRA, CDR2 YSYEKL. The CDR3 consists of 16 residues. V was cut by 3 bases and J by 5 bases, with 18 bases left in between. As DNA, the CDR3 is TGCGCCAGCAGCCAGGTGCCGGGCGGCATGGAAGATACGCAGTATTTT. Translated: CASSQVPGGMEDTQYF.

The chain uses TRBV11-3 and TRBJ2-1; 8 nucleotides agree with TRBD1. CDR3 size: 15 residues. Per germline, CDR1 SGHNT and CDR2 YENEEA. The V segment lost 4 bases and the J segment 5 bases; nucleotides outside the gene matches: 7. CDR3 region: CASSSSRGPNNEQFF. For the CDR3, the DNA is TGTGCCAGCAGCTCCTCCAGGGGGCCCAACAATGAGCAGTTCTTC.

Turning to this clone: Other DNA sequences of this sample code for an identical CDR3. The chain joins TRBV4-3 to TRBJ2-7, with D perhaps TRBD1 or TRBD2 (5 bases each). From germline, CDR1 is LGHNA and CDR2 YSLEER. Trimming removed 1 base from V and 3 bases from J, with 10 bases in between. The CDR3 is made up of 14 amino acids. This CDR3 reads CASSQGSGGYEQYF. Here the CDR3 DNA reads TGCGCCAGCAGCCAAGGGTCTGGGGGCTACGAGCAGTACTTC.

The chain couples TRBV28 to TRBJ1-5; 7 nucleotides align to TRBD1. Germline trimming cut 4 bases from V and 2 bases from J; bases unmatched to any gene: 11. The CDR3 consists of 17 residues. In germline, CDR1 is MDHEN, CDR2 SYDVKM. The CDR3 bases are TGTGCCAGCAGTTCACAAACAGGGGACTCTGGCAATCAGCCCCAGCATTTT. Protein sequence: CASSSQTGDSGNQPQHF.

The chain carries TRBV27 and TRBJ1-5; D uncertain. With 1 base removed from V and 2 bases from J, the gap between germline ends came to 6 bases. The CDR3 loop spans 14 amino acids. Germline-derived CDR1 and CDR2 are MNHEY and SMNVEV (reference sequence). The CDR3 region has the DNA TGTGCCAGCAGTTTATTTGCTGGCAATCAGCCCCAGCATTTT. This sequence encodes CASSLFAGNQPQHF.

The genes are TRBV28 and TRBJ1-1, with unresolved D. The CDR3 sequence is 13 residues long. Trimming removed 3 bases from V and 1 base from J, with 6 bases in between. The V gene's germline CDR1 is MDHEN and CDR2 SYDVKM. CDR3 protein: CASSFGTNTEAFF. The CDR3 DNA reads TGTGCCAGCAGTTTCGGCACGAACACTGAAGCTTTCTTT.

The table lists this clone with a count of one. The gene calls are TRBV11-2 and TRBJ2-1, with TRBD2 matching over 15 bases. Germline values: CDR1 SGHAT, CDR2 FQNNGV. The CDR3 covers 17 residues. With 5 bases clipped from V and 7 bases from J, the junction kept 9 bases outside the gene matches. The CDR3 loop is CASSPVPGLAGGNEQFF. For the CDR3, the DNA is TGTGCCAGCAGCCCAGTGCCCGGACTAGCGGGGGGGAATGAGCAGTTCTTC.

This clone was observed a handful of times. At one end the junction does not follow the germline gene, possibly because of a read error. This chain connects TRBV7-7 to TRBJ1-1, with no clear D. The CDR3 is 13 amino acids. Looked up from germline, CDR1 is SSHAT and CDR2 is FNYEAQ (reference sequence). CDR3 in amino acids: CASSLGSGTEAFF. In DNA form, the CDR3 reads TGTGCTAGCAGCTTAGGGTCGGGCACTGAAGCTTTCTTT.

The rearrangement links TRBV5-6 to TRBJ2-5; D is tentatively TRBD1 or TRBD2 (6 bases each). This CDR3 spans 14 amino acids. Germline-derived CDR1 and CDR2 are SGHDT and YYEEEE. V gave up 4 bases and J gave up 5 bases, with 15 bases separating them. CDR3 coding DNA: TGTGCCAGCAGCCGCTGGGGGGCGTCGGAGACCCAGTACTTC. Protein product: CASSRWGASETQYF.

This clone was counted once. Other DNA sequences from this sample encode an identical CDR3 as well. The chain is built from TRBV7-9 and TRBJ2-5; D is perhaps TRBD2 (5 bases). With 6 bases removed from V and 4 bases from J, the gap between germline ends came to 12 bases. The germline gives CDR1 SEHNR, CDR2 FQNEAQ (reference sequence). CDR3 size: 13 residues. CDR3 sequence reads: CASSPPGRETQYF. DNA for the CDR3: TGTGCCAGCAGTCCCCCGGGGAGAGAGACCCAGTACTTC.

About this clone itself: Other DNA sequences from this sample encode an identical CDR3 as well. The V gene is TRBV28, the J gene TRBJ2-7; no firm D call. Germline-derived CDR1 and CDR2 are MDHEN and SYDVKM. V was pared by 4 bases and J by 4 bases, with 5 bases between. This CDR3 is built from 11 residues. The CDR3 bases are TGTGCCAGCAGTTCCCTTTACGAGCAGTACTTC. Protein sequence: CASSSLYEQYF.

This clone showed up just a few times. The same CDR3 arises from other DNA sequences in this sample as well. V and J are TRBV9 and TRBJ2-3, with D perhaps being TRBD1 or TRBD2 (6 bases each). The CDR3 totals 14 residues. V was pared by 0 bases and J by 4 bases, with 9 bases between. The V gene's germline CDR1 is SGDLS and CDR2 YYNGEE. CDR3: CASSVEGGPDTQYF. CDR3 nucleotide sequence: TGTGCCAGCAGCGTAGAAGGGGGGCCAGATACGCAGTATTTT.

CDR3 in DNA: TGTGCCAGCAGCTTGGGTAGTGGATACACTGAAGCTTTCTTT. This sequence encodes CASSLGSGYTEAFF. This rearrangement joins TRBV5-5 to TRBJ1-1, with D uncertain. This CDR3 is 14 amino acids long. Germline CDR1 and CDR2: SGHKS and YYEKEE (reference sequence). The V end was cut by 0 bases, the J end by 3 bases, with 9 bases between.

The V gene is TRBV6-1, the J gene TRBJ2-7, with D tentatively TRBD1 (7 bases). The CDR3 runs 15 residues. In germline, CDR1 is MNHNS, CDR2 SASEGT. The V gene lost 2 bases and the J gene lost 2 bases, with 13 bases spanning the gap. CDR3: CASSEIPGGPYEQYF. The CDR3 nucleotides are TGTGCCAGCAGTGAAATCCCAGGGGGGCCCTACGAGCAGTACTTC.

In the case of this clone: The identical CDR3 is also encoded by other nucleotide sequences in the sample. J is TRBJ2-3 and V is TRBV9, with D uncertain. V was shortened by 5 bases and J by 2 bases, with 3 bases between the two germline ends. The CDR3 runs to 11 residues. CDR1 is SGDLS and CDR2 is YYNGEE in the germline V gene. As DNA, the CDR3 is TGTGCCAGCAGTGACACAGATACGCAGTATTTT. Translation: CASSDTDTQYF. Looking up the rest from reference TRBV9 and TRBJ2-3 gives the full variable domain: DSGVTQTPKHLITATGQRVTLRCSPRSGDLSVYWYQQSLDQGLQFLIQYYNGEERAKGNILERFSAQQFPDLHSELNLSSLELGDSALYFCASSDTDTQYFGPGTRLTVL.

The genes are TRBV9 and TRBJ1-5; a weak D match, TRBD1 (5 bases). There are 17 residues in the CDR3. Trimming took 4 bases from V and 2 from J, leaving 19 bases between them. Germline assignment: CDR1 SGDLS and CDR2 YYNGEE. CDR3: CASSSPEGGGGNQPQHF. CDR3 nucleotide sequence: TGTGCCAGCAGCTCGCCAGAAGGAGGAGGGGGCAATCAGCCCCAGCATTTT.